Following are 8 T cell receptor beta chains from one sample sequenced in a study of CD8 T cells in Susac syndrome. Random hexamers primed reverse transcription of about 0.5 to 1 ug RNA. TCRdb passed the immunoSEQ multiplex PCR reads through MiXCR, listing each CDR3 protein once. This sample has 200,000 to 250,000 distinct CDR3 sequences, with 85% to 95% found just once. Material for sequencing was CD4+ T cells from PBMCs. These receptors were obtained from a human donor with multiple sclerosis.

Here the CDR3 reads CSARAIGGPYGYTF. CDR3 nucleotide sequence: TGCAGTGCTAGAGCAATCGGGGGACCCTATGGCTACACCTTC. This chain connects TRBV20-1 to TRBJ1-2, with TRBD1 as a possible D gene (5 bases). This CDR3 contains 14 residues. The germline CDR1 and CDR2 sequences are DFQATT and SNEGSKA (reference sequence). V lost 1 base and J lost 4, with 13 bases in between.

J is TRBJ1-6 and V is TRBV30; D is unclear. Trimming took off 7 bases at V and 0 bases at J, with 7 bases between the two ends. The germline V gene encodes CDR1 GTSNPN and CDR2 SVGIG (reference sequence). The CDR3 consists of 13 residues. The CDR3: CAYRASYNSPLHF. The DNA of the CDR3 is TGTGCCTACCGGGCCTCCTATAATTCACCCCTCCACTTT.

V gene TRBV20-1 combines with J gene TRBJ1-4; the match to TRBD1 covers 7 bases. The V gene end was trimmed by 4 bases and the J gene end by 3 bases; junction bases not matched to a gene: 5. Looked up from germline, CDR1 is DFQATT and CDR2 is SNEGSKA (reference sequence). The CDR3 has 14 residues. The CDR3 loop reads CSATQGVANEKLFF. For the CDR3, the DNA is TGCAGTGCTACCCAGGGGGTGGCTAATGAAAAACTGTTTTTT.

The chain is built from TRBV20-1 and TRBJ2-1, with D perhaps TRBD1 (5 bases). CDR1 is DFQATT and CDR2 is SNEGSKA in the germline V gene (reference sequence). The CDR3 extends over 15 amino acids. Trimming pared 3 bases from V and 0 bases from J, leaving 12 bases between. The CDR3 here is CSARAGRGSYNEQFF. The CDR3 DNA reads TGCAGTGCTAGGGCAGGGCGAGGCTCCTACAATGAGCAGTTCTTC.

V gene TRBV15 combines with J gene TRBJ2-2; D gene unclear. The V and J ends lost 6 bases and 5 bases respectively, with 10 bases between them. The length of the CDR3 is 13 residues. Germline V lookup: CDR1 LNHNV, CDR2 YYDKDF (reference sequence). The CDR3 protein is CATSFTITGELFF. In DNA form, the CDR3 reads TGTGCCACCAGTTTTACAATAACCGGGGAGCTGTTTTTT.

This rearrangement joins TRBV6-5 to TRBJ2-5, with 8 bases aligning to TRBD1. This CDR3 comprises 17 residues. Germline trimming cut 4 bases from V and 5 bases from J; bases unmatched to any gene: 15. Germline CDR1 and CDR2: MNHEY and SVGAGI. The CDR3 here is CASSSPNRQGRGETQYF. The CDR3 nucleotides read TGTGCCAGCAGTTCGCCCAACCGACAGGGGAGAGGGGAGACCCAGTACTTC.

The CDR3 region is CAWGRDSGEKLFF. The CDR3 DNA reads TGTGCCTGGGGCCGGGACTCAGGTGAAAAACTGTTTTTT. V gene TRBV30 combines with J gene TRBJ1-4; TRBD1 is a possible D gene (5 bases). Germline CDR1 reads GTSNPN; CDR2 reads SVGIG (reference sequence). Trimming removed 5 bases from V and 7 bases from J, with 14 bases in between. The CDR3 runs 13 residues.

The chain links TRBV7-3 to TRBJ2-1, with D tentatively TRBD1 (6 bases). Germline V gene sequence: CDR1 SGHTA, CDR2 FQGTGA. Trimming took 2 bases from V and 8 from J, leaving 16 bases between them. The CDR3 contains 15 residues. CDR3 sequence reads: CASSLWAGASYEQFF. CDR3 in DNA: TGTGCCAGCAGCTTATGGGCAGGGGCCTCGTATGAGCAGTTCTTC. The entire variable domain, with the rest obtained from reference TRBV7-3 and TRBJ2-1, is as follows: GAGVSQTPSNKVTEKGKYVELRCDPISGHTALYWYRQSLGQGPEFLIYFQGTGAADDSGLPNDRFFAVRPEGSVSTLKIQRTERGDSAVYLCASSLWAGASYEQFFGPGTRLTVL.